This passage covers 18 T cell receptor beta chains from one sample sequenced in a study of Graves' ophthalmopathy and Graves' hyperthyroidism. Amplification of the TCR beta CDR3 regions used RNA transcripts (as template). In the first round, RT-PCR was carried out with HTBI primers, and a multiplex PCR formed the second round. In TCRdb, the multiplex PCR reads were re-called with MiXCR into one record per CDR3 protein. Of roughly 410,000 distinct CDR3 sequences listed, over 15% are singletons. Sequencing input: peripheral blood. Receptors were obtained from a woman between 18 and 30 years old with stable Graves' hyperthyroidism.

This clonotype was recorded many times. The V and J genes are TRBV28 and TRBJ1-2; 8 bases align to TRBD1. V lost 4 bases and J lost 8; bases outside the gene matches: 15. Per germline, CDR1 MDHEN and CDR2 SYDVKM. This CDR3 has 16 residues. CDR3 in amino acids: CASSSKGQGKEGGYTF. The CDR3 DNA reads as TGTGCCAGCAGTTCCAAAGGACAGGGAAAGGAAGGGGGCTACACCTTC.

This clonotype was detected many times. The chain has TRBV20-1 and TRBJ2-5; 7 nucleotides agree with TRBD2. Germline-derived CDR1 and CDR2 are DFQATT and SNEGSKA (reference sequence). The CDR3 runs to 13 residues. J lost 5 bases, V lost 5 bases, and 8 bases had no gene match. CDR3 in DNA: TGCAGTGCTCCCAGCGGGGATATGGAGACCCAGTACTTC. Protein sequence: CSAPSGDMETQYF.

This clonotype was recorded at least ten times. The V gene is TRBV12-3 or TRBV12-4, the J gene TRBJ1-6, with unresolved D. CDR3 size: 15 residues. Written as DNA, the CDR3 is TGTGCGACTCGAAGAGAGGACCTCTATAATTCACCCCTCCACTTT. Residues: CATRREDLYNSPLHF.

There are many counts of this clonotype. This chain joins TRBV14 and TRBJ1-6, with D unclear. Deletions cut 1 base from V and 0 bases from J, with 7 bases between. The CDR3 is 16 amino acids. Germline assignment: CDR1 SGHDN and CDR2 FVKESK. CDR3 in amino acids: CASSQGASSYNSPLHF. In nucleotides, the CDR3 is TGTGCCAGCAGCCAAGGAGCGAGCTCCTATAATTCACCCCTCCACTTT.

This clonotype was recorded at least ten times. This chain connects TRBV12-3 or TRBV12-4 to TRBJ1-1; the D gene is possibly TRBD1 (5 bases). Between the trimmed V and J ends, which lost 3 bases and 7 bases, there was a span of 15 bases. The CDR3 length is 14 residues. CDR3 DNA: TGTGCCAGCAGTTTTAACAGGAGGATTGGTGAAGCTTTCTTT. As protein: CASSFNRRIGEAFF.

This clonotype came up many times. This sequence joins TRBV18 and TRBJ2-7; 9 nucleotides align to TRBD2. The V segment lost 4 bases and the J segment 11 bases; nucleotides outside the gene matches: 9. CDR3 length equals 13 residues. CDR1 and CDR2 (germline): KGHSH, LQKENI. The CDR3, as DNA: TGTGCCAGCTCACTGGCTAGCGGGACCTATGAGTACTTC. Its translation is CASSLASGTYEYF.

The CDR3 DNA is TGTGCCAGCAAACTAGCGGGGGTCCCCTACGAGCAGTACTTC. This translates into CASKLAGVPYEQYF. The chain carries TRBV12-3 or TRBV12-4 and TRBJ2-7; 11 nucleotides match TRBD2. This CDR3 comprises 14 residues. Losses at the gene ends were 7 bases for V and 2 bases for J; bases not matched to a gene: 4.

This clonotype has ten or more counts. The rearrangement uses TRBV7-8 and TRBJ2-7; D ambiguous. CDR1 is SGHVS and CDR2 is FQNEAQ in the germline V gene. V was clipped by 5 bases and J by 6 bases, with 20 bases between them. The CDR3 sequence is 15 residues long. CDR3 amino acids: CASSAAIGILGEQYF. In nucleotides, the CDR3 is TGTGCCAGCAGCGCCGCCATTGGTATATTGGGCGAGCAGTACTTC.

Many counts were recorded for this clonotype. This chain links TRBV5-1 with TRBJ2-5, with 14 positions matching TRBD2. V lost 3 bases and J lost 4; bases outside the gene matches: 2. This CDR3 is built from 15 residues. CDR1 and CDR2 from the germline V gene are SGHRS and YFSETQ. The CDR3 here is CASSSGTSGGETQYF. Here the CDR3 DNA reads TGCGCCAGCAGCTCCGGGACTAGCGGGGGAGAGACCCAGTACTTC.

The V and J genes are TRBV14 and TRBJ1-5, with D tentatively TRBD1 (5 bases). The V gene lost 2 bases and the J gene lost 9 bases, with 11 bases spanning the gap. The CDR3 loop spans 13 amino acids. Per germline, CDR1 SGHDN and CDR2 FVKESK. Here the CDR3 DNA reads TGTGCCAGCAGCCAACGGGGGTCCACGCCCCAGCATTTT. This sequence encodes CASSQRGSTPQHF.

This clonotype was counted many times. This chain uses TRBV19 with TRBJ1-2; the D gene is possibly TRBD1 (6 bases). Per germline, CDR1 LNHDA and CDR2 SQIVND (reference sequence). CDR3 length: 15 amino acids. Trimming took 2 bases from V and 3 from J, leaving 13 bases between them. CDR3 sequence reads: CASSIPRGPDYGYTF. For the CDR3, the DNA is TGTGCCAGTAGTATACCTCGGGGGCCAGACTATGGCTACACCTTC. Using reference TRBV19 and TRBJ1-2 for the parts outside the CDR3, the full variable domain is DGGITQSPKYLFRKEGQNVTLSCEQNLNHDAMYWYRQDPGQGLRLIYYSQIVNDFQKGDIAEGYSVSREKKESFPLTVTSAQKNPTAFYLCASSIPRGPDYGYTFGSGTRLTVV.

The sample holds many counts of this clonotype. The rearrangement joins TRBV7-9 to TRBJ2-7; D ambiguous. Germline-derived CDR1 and CDR2 are SEHNR and FQNEAQ (reference sequence). V gave up 4 bases and J gave up 3 bases, with 10 bases separating them. This CDR3 has 13 residues. The CDR3 protein is CASSSRGVYEQYF. CDR3 DNA: TGTGCCAGCAGCTCCCGCGGAGTCTACGAGCAGTACTTC.

This clonotype was observed many times. V is TRBV11-3 and J is TRBJ2-7; no reliable D call. Germline CDR1 SGHNT, CDR2 YENEEA. The CDR3 totals 16 residues. V shed 4 bases and J shed 1 base, with 17 bases lying between them. As DNA, the CDR3 is TGTGCCAGCAGCTCCTCCGTCCTCTCAATATCCTACGAGCAGTACTTC. It is translated as CASSSSVLSISYEQYF.

This clonotype came up many times. This chain uses TRBV11-1 with TRBJ1-2; D is possibly TRBD1 (6 bases). Per the germline V gene, CDR1 is SGHAT and CDR2 is FQDESV (reference sequence). The ends were cut back, 1 base at V and 4 bases at J, with 19 bases in the middle. The CDR3 consists of 17 residues. In DNA, the CDR3 is TGTGCCAGCAGCTTAGAGGAGAAGCTGGACAGAATCTATGGCTACACCTTC. This translates into CASSLEEKLDRIYGYTF.

This chain links TRBV12-3 or TRBV12-4 with TRBJ2-5; 7 positions match TRBD1. The CDR3 length is 13 residues. V trimming: 10 bases; J trimming: 4 bases; junction bases outside the gene matches: 9. The CDR3 DNA is TGTGCCATTACGAGACAGGGAAGAGAGACCCAGTACTTC. This codes for CAITRQGRETQYF.

This clonotype was seen repeatedly, ten times or more. V is TRBV19 and J is TRBJ1-1; D is undetermined. V lost 0 bases, J lost 7 bases, and 9 bases lay in between. The germline CDR1 and CDR2 sequences are LNHDA and SQIVND (reference sequence). The CDR3 length is 13 residues. CDR3 sequence reads: CASSIDDLSEAFF. CDR3 bases: TGTGCCAGTAGTATAGATGACTTAAGTGAAGCTTTCTTT.

This clonotype was seen a handful of times. J is TRBJ1-3 and V is TRBV12-3 or TRBV12-4; D perhaps matches TRBD1 (6 bases). The CDR3 runs 15 residues. Trimming removed 6 bases at V and 4 bases at J, with 16 bases between. The CDR3 DNA reads TGTGCCAGCAGCCGCCCAGGGGTCGACGGAAACACCATATATTTT. It translates to CASSRPGVDGNTIYF.

The sample holds a few counts of this clonotype. The V gene is TRBV11-2, the J gene TRBJ1-1, with unresolved D. Germline V CDR1 and CDR2: SGHAT, FQNNGV. The CDR3 sequence is 16 residues long. V lost 1 base and J lost 2, with 14 bases in between. DNA for the CDR3: TGTGCCAGCAGCTTAGTCGCAGCCGCGGGCAACACTGAAGCTTTCTTT. It yields the protein CASSLVAAAGNTEAFF.